This TCR beta chain was recovered during a study of T cell responses to AZD1222 COVID-19 vaccine. Turning to the study itself: Second-dose intervals of approximately 4 or approximately 12 weeks were pooled. General observations from the study: Unmutated variant regions are reportedly the target of nearly half of TCRs that are spike-specific.

The method was immunoSEQ multiplex PCR; TCRdb's version includes in-frame clones alone and lacks a portion of them. The profile shows over 130,000 clones, more than 90% of them singletons. This clone has a single count. Its antigen is unknown. The ends were cut back, 2 bases at V and 0 bases at J, with 13 bases in the middle. The germline V gene has CDR1 SEHNR and CDR2 FQNEAQ (reference sequence). The CDR3 is 16 amino acids. The chain combines TRBV7-9 with TRBJ1-1, with D uncertain. The sequence was obtained from an adult in good health. Sequencing was performed on peripheral blood, taken on day 0 of AZD1222 vaccination. The CDR3 spells CASSLSAGSMNTEAFF. CDR3 nucleotides: TGTGCCAGCAGCTTAAGCGCAGGTTCCATGAACACTGAAGCTTTCTTT.